What follows is one T cell receptor (beta chain) and its context. The germline V gene encodes CDR1 SNHLY and CDR2 FYNNEI. The CDR3 sequence is 13 residues long. The ends were cut back, 7 bases at V and 5 bases at J, with 12 bases in the middle. The T cells that were sequenced for TCR beta were CD8+ and CD4+ cells from blood. The data were taken from a study of CD8 T cells in Susac syndrome. A quantity of roughly 0.5 to 1 ug RNA underwent reverse transcription using random hexamers. TCR beta CDR3 was amplified by immunoSEQ covering 54 Vbeta and 13 Jbeta. Via MiXCR, TCRdb re-called the immunoSEQ multiplex PCR reads, giving one row per CDR3 protein. The sample contains 150,000 to 200,000 distinct CDR3 sequences, roughly nine tenths of which appear only once.

The chain couples TRBV2 to TRBJ1-5; the D is unclear. The origin of this receptor is a human donor in good health. Sequenced material: CD4+ T cells from PBMCs. The CDR3 DNA reads TGTGCCAGCAAACAACTCGGAGATCAGCCCCAGCATTTT. It encodes CASKQLGDQPQHF.